What follows is one T cell receptor (beta chain) and its context. Its cognate antigen is unknown. Unexposed donor CD4+ T cells date from about 2011-2018, before the COVID-19 pandemic. Isolation of CD4+ T cells took place after around 11 days in culture. The junction had 11 bases not matched to a gene; V was cut back by 3 bases and J by 5 bases. Per the germline V gene, CDR1 is SGHNT and CDR2 is YENEEA. The CDR3 is 16 amino acids. This entry is derived from a study of CD4 T cells in relation to SARS-CoV-2 and coronaviruses. Overall study context: After nine to eleven days of antigen culture, PBMC TCR beta CDR3s were sequenced. Negative control cultures got HIV-1 Nef peptides or no peptide.

Produced via immunoSEQ multiplex PCR; TCRdb's table is partial and in-frame only. The table shows tens of thousands of clones, with under 80% occurring only once. Points from the study as a whole: Samples before the pandemic and after infection were not matched within any donor.

The receptor's source is a human donor in good health. The sample comprised CD4+ T cells from PBMCs, cultured in vitro. V usage is TRBV11-3 and J usage is TRBJ2-7; 9 positions agree with TRBD2. As DNA, the CDR3 is TGTGCCAGCAGCTTCACCCTTAGCGGGAGTAGGAACGAGCAGTACTTC. This translates into CASSFTLSGSRNEQYF.